This T cell receptor beta chain was profiled in a study of shared clonotypes between healthy human individuals (dated by TCRdb to about 2020). With respect to the entire study: The cohort comprised two women and three men aged 18 to 49 years. Per donor, three plates each were used for CD4 naive and CD4 memory, two for CD8 naive, and one for CD8 memory. The study deeply sequenced blood TCR repertoires of several healthy adults to estimate repertoire size and the extent of clonotype sharing between individuals. Leukapheresis yielded between about 0.85 and 10 billion PBMCs per donor. To increase sequencing depth and limit assay-specific biases, different laboratories used diverse techniques to prepare libraries and sequence TCR repertoires. The study at large found these results: Because the study included a small number of donors, the genetic and exposure-history diversity represented was limited. Across a few donors, approximately 5% of naive CD4, more than 3% of naive CD8, under 2.5% of memory CD4, and about 0.4% of memory CD8 clonotypes were shared. Rarefaction of sorted-subset datasets indicated incomplete sequencing despite the large sequencing depth. Clonotypes shared by all four sorted-subset donors showed higher generation probabilities than non-shared clonotypes. Pairwise subsampling led to the expectation that sequencing depth would affect the degree of clonotype sharing among donors. Estimated clonotype richness was generally larger for naive than for memory subsets. Sampling was restricted to blood, and TCR repertoires in tissue are likely to differ from TCR repertoires in blood.

Counted from cysteine to phenylalanine, this CDR3 has 14 amino acids. Just CDR3 DNA is preserved here, 42 bases in frame from base 1. V and J are truncated by 5 bases and 1 base respectively, leaving an intervening sequence of 12 bases. For CDR1 and CDR2, the germline V gene (reference sequence) lists SEHNR and FQNEAQ. For the CD8 naive samples, CD45RO-negative cells were positively selected for CCR7, yielding a CD45RA+CCR7+ population from which TemRA cells were excluded. Donors were healthy HIV-negative adults with no recently reported acute infections or vaccinations. Every donor was a Caucasian adult residing in Nashville, Tennessee, USA. Blood was obtained by leukapheresis, after which PBMCs were separated by Ficoll-Histopaque density gradient centrifugation and cryopreserved in liquid nitrogen vapor phase. Purity and quantity of every magnetically sorted T cell population were checked by analytical flow cytometry. Genomic DNA was isolated from each sorted fraction and quantified by UV absorbance on a Nanodrop 2000c.

TCR CDR3 regions were amplified from genomic DNA by multiplex PCR using the deep immunoSEQ assay. Genomic DNA extracted from each cell subset was distributed evenly over all wells of several immunoSEQ 96-well plates, and each plate served as one replicate. Each replicate PCR for sorted subsets received 150 to 250 ng genomic DNA, equal to 28,000 or so T cell genomes. Purified libraries were quantified with a Qubit 3.0 fluorometer, sized on a Bioanalyzer 2100, and re-quantified with the KAPA Library Quantification kit. Every immunoSEQ 96-well plate was sequenced on a dedicated single-read 150-cycle Illumina NextSeq 550 flow cell. The paper's data handling went like this. Because the immunoSEQ output held only junctional sequences and lacked quality scores, the filtering could not match the filtering applied to full-length reads. To assign V/J genes and CDR3, sequences were annotated using PyIR, a Python wrapper for IgBLAST v1.9, with IMGT germline references. Any read was removed if the V/J assignment was weak (E-value above 1e-6), the CDR3 was missing, or the read contained stop codons, out-of-frame junctions, or ambiguous translated residues. V3J clonotypes were defined as sequences sharing the same inferred V gene, J gene, and CDR3 amino acid sequence. Percentage overlap between repertoires was calculated by dividing the number of shared unique clonotypes by the size of the smaller repertoire. Repertoire richness was assessed with RTK rarefaction, the Chao1 estimator, and Recon v2.1 estimates of unobserved clonotypes. Generation probabilities were computed with OLGA for all TCRbeta clonotypes obtained by the gDNA method from several donors. What TCRdb holds here is the immuneACCESS table cut down to in-frame rearrangements. Part of the clones is not present; checked against another copy, under half of the missing clones reflect an unresolved V gene, and the others are unexplained. The D gene and trimming were derived from the DNA, and the V and J assignments and clone size from that table. The sample table contains about 2 million clones; only one count was recorded for roughly 94% of them. The ten largest clones take up less than 1.5% of the sample.

With respect to this clone: The target of this receptor is not known. No quality values exist for individual bases; no much larger clone is one base distant. The same CDR3 can be traced to other DNA sequences in this sample.

Input material: naive CD8+ T cells sorted from blood. In light of the paper, this sample's cell subset or site label describes: CD45RA+CCR7+. Recombination linked TRBV7-9 to TRBJ2-7; a confident D gene designation cannot be given. The origin of this receptor is a man aged 18 to 30 in good health. The CDR3 is CASSPGPSSYEQYF. The bases read TGTGCCAGCAGCCCCGGGCCTTCTTCCTACGAGCAGTACTTC. When the CDR3 is completed using the reference TRBV7-9 and TRBJ2-7 genes on either side, the full variable domain is DTGVSQNPRHKITKRGQNVTFRCDPISEHNRLYWYRQTLGQGPEFLTYFQNEAQLEKSRLLSDRFSAERPKGSFSTLEIQRTEQGDSAMYLCASSPGPSSYEQYFGPGTRLTVT.